This T cell receptor (beta chain) was captured in a study of shared clonotypes between healthy human individuals. The donor cohort consisted entirely of Caucasian adults residing in Nashville, Tennessee. Genomic DNA of each subset was evenly split across several immunoSEQ plates. Per the authors' pipeline: ImmunoSEQ output held junction-only sequences without quality scores, so filtering differed. Method: immunoSEQ multiplex PCR; TCRdb's copy keeps in-frame clones and lacks some. V and J calls and clone size are given by that table; D and trimming were obtained from the DNA. The table lists hundreds of thousands of clones, roughly 80% of them singletons. The CDR3 is 14 residues long. V was cut by 1 base and J by 3 bases, with 9 bases left in between. Germline-derived CDR1 and CDR2 are SGHTA and FQGNSA.

V is TRBV7-2 and J is TRBJ1-2; D perhaps matches TRBD1 (5 bases). The TCR originated in a woman aged 40 to 50 in good health. Some clones in this sample may be carry-over from other donors' samples. Sequencing used PBMCs. DNA of the CDR3: TGTGCCAGCAGCTTAGAGGGGTCCTACTATGGCTACACCTTC. Translation: CASSLEGSYYGYTF.